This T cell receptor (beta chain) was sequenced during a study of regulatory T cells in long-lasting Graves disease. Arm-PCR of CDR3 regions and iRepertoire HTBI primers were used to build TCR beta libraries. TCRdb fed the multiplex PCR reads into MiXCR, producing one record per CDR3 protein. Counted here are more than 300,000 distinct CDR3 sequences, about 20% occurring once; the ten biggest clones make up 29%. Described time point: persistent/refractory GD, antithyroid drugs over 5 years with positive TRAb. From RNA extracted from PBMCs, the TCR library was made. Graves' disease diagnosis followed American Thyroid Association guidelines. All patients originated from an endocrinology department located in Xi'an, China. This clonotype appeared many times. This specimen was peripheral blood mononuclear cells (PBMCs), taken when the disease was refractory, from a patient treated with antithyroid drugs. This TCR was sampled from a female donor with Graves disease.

In DNA, the CDR3 is TGTGCCACGTCCAGGGGGAAAGGCTATGGCTACACCTTC. Translation gives CATSRGKGYGYTF. The rearrangement links TRBV6-1 to TRBJ1-2, with TRBD1 matching 7 bases. Germline V gene data show CDR1 as MNHNS and CDR2 as SASEGT. V gave up 10 bases and J gave up 4 bases; unmatched junction bases: 9. This CDR3 spans 13 amino acids.